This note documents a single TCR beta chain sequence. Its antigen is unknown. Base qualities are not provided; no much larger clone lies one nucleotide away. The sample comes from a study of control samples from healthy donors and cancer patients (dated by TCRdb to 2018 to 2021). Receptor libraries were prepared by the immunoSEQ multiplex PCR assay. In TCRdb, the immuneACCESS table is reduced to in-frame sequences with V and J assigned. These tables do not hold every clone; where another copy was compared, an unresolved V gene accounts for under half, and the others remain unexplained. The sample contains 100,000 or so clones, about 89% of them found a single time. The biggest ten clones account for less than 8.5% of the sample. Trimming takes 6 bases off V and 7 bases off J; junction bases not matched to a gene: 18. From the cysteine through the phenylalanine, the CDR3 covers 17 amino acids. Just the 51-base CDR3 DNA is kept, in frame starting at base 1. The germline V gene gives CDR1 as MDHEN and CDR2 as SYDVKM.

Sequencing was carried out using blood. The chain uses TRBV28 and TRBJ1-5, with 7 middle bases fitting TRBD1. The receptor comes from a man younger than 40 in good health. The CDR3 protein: CASSPNPSTGNWQPQHF. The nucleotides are TGTGCCAGCAGCCCCAATCCTTCGACAGGGAATTGGCAGCCCCAGCATTTT. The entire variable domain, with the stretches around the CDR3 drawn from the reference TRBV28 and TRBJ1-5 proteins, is DVKVTQSSRYLVKRTGEKVFLECVQDMDHENMFWYRQDPGLGLRLIYFSYDVKMKEKGDIPEGYSVSREKKERFSLILESASTNQTSMYLCASSPNPSTGNWQPQHFGDGTRLSIL.